This is a list of T cell receptor beta chains from one sample in a study of response to subunit inactivated influenza vaccine. TCRdb re-derived calls from the RT-PCR reads in MiXCR, one entry per CDR3 protein. The sample holds roughly 500,000 distinct CDR3 sequences, 25% seen once. The specimen comprised CD4+ T cells sorted from PBMCs, sampled more than 4 days after vaccination. These TCRs come from a man aged 50 to 60 who received an inactivated influenza vaccine. CDR3s include the opening cysteine and the closing phenylalanine or tryptophan. The order of the fields is clone size, V gene, J gene, D gene, CDR3 DNA, CDR3 protein. A D gene is named only where the DNA matches it firmly. Not all rows give a size; the values are once, few, many and, for expanded clones, a class.

abundance: few; v_gene: TRBV7-2; j_gene: TRBJ1-1; d_gene: NA; CDR3nt: TGTGCCAGCAGCTTAGGTATTAGCCACTTCATGAACACTGAAGCTTTCTTT; CDR3aa: CASSLGISHFMNTEAFF
abundance: NA; v_gene: TRBV12-3/TRBV12-4; j_gene: TRBJ1-5; d_gene: NA; CDR3nt: TGTGCCAGCAGTTCAGGACGGACGAGCGGGCCCCAGCATTTT; CDR3aa: CASSSGRTSGPQHF
abundance: NA; v_gene: TRBV20-1; j_gene: TRBJ2-5; d_gene: NA; CDR3nt: TGCACTGCACGCGGCGGTCCTTCAGGGGCCCAGTACTTC; CDR3aa: CTARGGPSGAQYF
abundance: many; v_gene: TRBV29-1; j_gene: TRBJ1-1; d_gene: NA; CDR3nt: TGCAGCGTTGGAGCAGGGATAGAGAACACTGAAGCTTTCTTT; CDR3aa: CSVGAGIENTEAFF
abundance: few; v_gene: TRBV20-1; j_gene: TRBJ2-2; d_gene: TRBD1; CDR3nt: TGCAGTGCTAGACCATTCTCAGGGGGCGGCACCGGGGAGCTGTTTTTT; CDR3aa: CSARPFSGGGTGELFF
abundance: NA; v_gene: TRBV12-3/TRBV12-4; j_gene: TRBJ2-1; d_gene: NA; CDR3nt: TGTGCCAGCAGCCTCATTGGGAGTGGGAATGAGCAGTTCTTC; CDR3aa: CASSLIGSGNEQFF
abundance: NA; v_gene: TRBV7-2; j_gene: TRBJ2-1; d_gene: NA; CDR3nt: TGTGCCAGCAGCTTAGCCGGGACTCGGGGTCATGAGCAGTTCTTC; CDR3aa: CASSLAGTRGHEQFF
abundance: few; v_gene: TRBV7-9; j_gene: TRBJ1-4; d_gene: NA; CDR3nt: TGTGCCAGCAACCTCGCCGGGGGACATGAAAAACTGTTTTTT; CDR3aa: CASNLAGGHEKLFF
abundance: few; v_gene: TRBV7-9; j_gene: TRBJ2-7; d_gene: TRBD2; CDR3nt: TGTGCCAGCAGCCCCCTTAGGGGCGGGAGCGTCCACGAGCAGTACTTC; CDR3aa: CASSPLRGGSVHEQYF
abundance: few; v_gene: TRBV11-3; j_gene: TRBJ2-1; d_gene: NA; CDR3nt: TGTGCCAGCAGCTTAGACGCGAGGGAGCAGTTCTTC; CDR3aa: CASSLDAREQFF
abundance: NA; v_gene: TRBV2; j_gene: TRBJ2-3; d_gene: NA; CDR3nt: TGTGCCAGCAGTGAACCGGGGGGCGCAACAGATACGCAGTATTTT; CDR3aa: CASSEPGGATDTQYF
abundance: NA; v_gene: TRBV27; j_gene: TRBJ2-3; d_gene: TRBD2; CDR3nt: TGTGCCAGCAGGCGGGAGTGGAGCACAGATACGCAGTATTTT; CDR3aa: CASRREWSTDTQYF
abundance: NA; v_gene: TRBV6-5; j_gene: TRBJ1-1; d_gene: NA; CDR3nt: TGTGCCAGCAGTTACTCGGCAGGGGCTGCAGGGAACACTGAAGCTTTCTTT; CDR3aa: CASSYSAGAAGNTEAFF
abundance: NA; v_gene: TRBV5-1; j_gene: TRBJ2-1; d_gene: NA; CDR3nt: TGCGCCAGCAGGAGGTCCCCAGTTGCCTACAATGAGCAGTTCTTC; CDR3aa: CASRRSPVAYNEQFF
abundance: NA; v_gene: TRBV5-4; j_gene: TRBJ2-7; d_gene: NA; CDR3nt: TGTGCCAGCGGCCAGGGGAGCCTCTACGAGCAGTACTTC; CDR3aa: CASGQGSLYEQYF
abundance: many; v_gene: TRBV7-8; j_gene: TRBJ2-1; d_gene: NA; CDR3nt: TGTGCCAGCAGCTACGGAGGGGGTGGATACTACAATGAGCAGTTCTTC; CDR3aa: CASSYGGGGYYNEQFF